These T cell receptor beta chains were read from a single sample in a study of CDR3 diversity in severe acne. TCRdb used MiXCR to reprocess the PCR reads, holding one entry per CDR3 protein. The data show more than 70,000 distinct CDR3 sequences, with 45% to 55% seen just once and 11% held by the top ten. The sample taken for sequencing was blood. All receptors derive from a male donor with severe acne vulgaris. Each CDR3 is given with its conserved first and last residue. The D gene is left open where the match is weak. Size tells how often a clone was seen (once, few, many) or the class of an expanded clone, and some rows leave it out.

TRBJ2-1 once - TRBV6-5 TGTGCCAGCAGGCCTAGCTCCTACAATGAGCAGTTCTTC CASRPSSYNEQFF
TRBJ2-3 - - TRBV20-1 TGCAGTGCTAGACTAAGTGACTTCCATCATACGCAGTATTTT CSARLSDFHHTQYF
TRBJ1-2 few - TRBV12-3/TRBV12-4 TGTGCCAGCAGCATCCCCAGGGAACCCCAAGTGAACGCTAACTATGGCTACACCTTC CASSIPREPQVNANYGYTF
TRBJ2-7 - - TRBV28 TGTGCCAGCAGTGCCCGGGTCTCCTACGAGCAGTACTTC CASSARVSYEQYF
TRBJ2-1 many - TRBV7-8 TGTGCCAGCAGCTTAGAGTCCTACAATGAGCAGTTCTTC CASSLESYNEQFF
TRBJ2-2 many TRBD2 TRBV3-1 TGTGCCAGCAGCCGGGGACTAGCGGGCGAAAGGGTCACCGGGGAGCTGTTTTTT CASSRGLAGERVTGELFF
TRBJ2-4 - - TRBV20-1 TGCAGTGCTCAGGACGGGGCCAAAAACACTCAGTACTTC CSAQDGAKNTQYF
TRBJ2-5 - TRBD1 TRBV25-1 TGTGCCAGCAGTGAACTGTCAGGGGGCCGTGACCAAGAGACCCAGTACTTC CASSELSGGRDQETQYF
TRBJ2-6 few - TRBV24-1 TGTGCCACCAGTGATTTGCGCCCCGGGGCCAACGTCCTGACTTTC CATSDLRPGANVLTF
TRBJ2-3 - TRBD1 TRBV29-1 TGCAGTGATACCACAGGGGGCGTAGATACGCAGTATTTT CSDTTGGVDTQYF
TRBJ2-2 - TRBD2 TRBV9 TGTGCCAGCAGCGTATCTAGCGGGAGTTCCGGGGAGCTGTTTTTT CASSVSSGSSGELFF
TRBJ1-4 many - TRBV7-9 TGTGCCAGCAGCTTAGAAGGGACTGAAAAACTGTTTTTT CASSLEGTEKLFF
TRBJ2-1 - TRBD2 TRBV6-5 TGTGCCAGCAGTAATAGCGGGGGGGCCTTCAATGAGCAGTTCTTC CASSNSGGAFNEQFF
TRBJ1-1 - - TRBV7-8 TGTGCCAGCAGCATTGACAGAAACACTGAAGCTTTCTTT CASSIDRNTEAFF
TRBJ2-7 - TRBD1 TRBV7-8 TGTGCCAGCAGCCCGCGGGACAGGGTACTTGGCTACGAGCAGTACTTC CASSPRDRVLGYEQYF
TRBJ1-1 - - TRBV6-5 TGTGCCAGCAGGGCGGAGGGGATTGAAGCTTTCTTT CASRAEGIEAFF
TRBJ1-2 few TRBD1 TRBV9 TGTGCCAGCAGCGTAGCTACCTCGGGACAGATCTATGGCTACACCTTC CASSVATSGQIYGYTF
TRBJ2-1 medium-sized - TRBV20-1 TGCAGTGCTAGGTTAGCGGAAGGAACCGGCAATGAGCAGTTCTTC CSARLAEGTGNEQFF
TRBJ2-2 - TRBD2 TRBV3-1 TGCGCCAGCAGCCAAGGACGACTAGCGGAGCCTCCGCAAAACACCGGGGAGCTGTTTTTT CASSQGRLAEPPQNTGELFF
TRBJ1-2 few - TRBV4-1 TGCGCCAGCAGCCAAGATCGGACAGAATACTATGGCTACACCTTC CASSQDRTEYYGYTF
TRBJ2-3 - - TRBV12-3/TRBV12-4 TGTGCCAGCAGCCGTAAGTTTCGCGGTATCACAGATACGCAGTATTTT CASSRKFRGITDTQYF
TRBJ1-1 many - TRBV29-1 TGCAGCGTTGACCTGGGGCCCATGAACACTGAAGCTTTCTTT CSVDLGPMNTEAFF
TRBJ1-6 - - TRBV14 TGTGCCAGCAGTCTCGGGGGATGGTCACCCCTCCACTTT CASSLGGWSPLHF